Each of the 15 T cell receptor beta chains below was sequenced from the same sample in a study of cytomegalovirus exposure and HLA in healthy donors. The study ran its PCR with 60 Vbeta and 13 Jbeta primers. TCRdb keeps only in-frame clones here, not all; method: immunoSEQ multiplex PCR. The sample lists 95,000 to 130,000 clones; 55% to 65% were seen once. What was sequenced was PBMCs. The receptors were gathered from a middle-aged woman in good health and CMV-seropositive.

The chain has TRBV5-4 and TRBJ1-2; D gene unclear. Germline V gene sequence: CDR1 SGHNT, CDR2 YYREEE (reference sequence). The CDR3 has 13 residues. The ends were cut back, 5 bases at V and 3 bases at J, with 11 bases in the middle. The CDR3 coding sequence is TGTGCCAGCAGAAGGGAGTTGCACTATGGCTACACCTTC. Protein product: CASRRELHYGYTF.

This sequence joins TRBV9 and TRBJ2-7, with a tentative D call TRBD2 (6 bases). Germline-derived CDR1 and CDR2 are SGDLS and YYNGEE. The CDR3 sequence is 13 residues long. V shed 3 bases and J shed 11 bases, with 18 bases lying between them. CDR3 sequence: CASSATSGLRKYF. CDR3 nucleotide sequence: TGTGCCAGCAGCGCTACCTCGGGACTCCGAAAGTACTTC.

The chain couples TRBV5-4 to TRBJ2-4, with a possible D match to TRBD2 (6 bases). The germline V gene has CDR1 SGHNT and CDR2 YYREEE (reference sequence). The V end was cut by 3 bases, the J end by 8 bases, with 12 bases between. There are 13 residues in the CDR3. The CDR3 protein is CASSSETRDIQYF. The CDR3 DNA is TGTGCCAGCAGCTCCGAGACTAGGGACATTCAGTACTTC.

In this sample, this clone is medium-sized. This rearrangement joins TRBV4-3 to TRBJ2-7; a weak D match, TRBD1 (5 bases). Germline V gene sequence: CDR1 LGHNA, CDR2 YSLEER. The CDR3 runs 13 residues. V lost 2 bases, J lost 3 bases, and 8 bases lay in between. CDR3 nucleotides: TGCGCCAGCAGCCAACACCAGGGCTACGAGCAGTACTTC. It yields the protein CASSQHQGYEQYF.

This chain connects TRBV6-5 to TRBJ2-7; 9 bases align to TRBD2. Trimming removed 6 bases from V and 5 bases from J; junction bases left unmatched: 11. The CDR3 length is 15 residues. Germline V gives CDR1 MNHEY, CDR2 SVGAGI. The CDR3 is CASRRHSGSQNEQYF. The DNA of the CDR3 is TGTGCCAGCAGAAGACATAGCGGGAGTCAAAACGAGCAGTACTTC.

The V and J genes are TRBV4-1 and TRBJ1-2; D is uncertain. Between the trimmed V and J ends, which lost 4 bases and 3 bases, there was a span of 12 bases. The germline V gene has CDR1 MGHRA and CDR2 YSYEKL. The CDR3 is 14 amino acids. CDR3 bases: TGCGCCAGCAGCCCGGCGGGAATGGACTATGGCTACACCTTC. This encodes CASSPAGMDYGYTF.

CDR3 region: CASRPGNSYEQYF. CDR3 DNA sequence: TGTGCCAGCAGACCCGGGAACTCTTACGAGCAGTACTTC. This rearrangement joins TRBV5-4 to TRBJ2-7, with D maybe TRBD2 (5 bases). The CDR3 covers 13 residues. CDR1 and CDR2 from the germline V gene are SGHNT and YYREEE (reference sequence). V was clipped by 5 bases and J by 4 bases, with 13 bases between them.

The rearrangement joins TRBV30 to TRBJ1-2, with 8 bases identical to TRBD1. The length of the CDR3 is 14 residues. V lost 0 bases and J lost 8; bases outside the gene matches: 8. Germline assignment: CDR1 GTSNPN and CDR2 SVGIG (reference sequence). The CDR3 sequence is CAWSVLTGAEGYTF. In DNA, the CDR3 is TGTGCCTGGAGTGTACTGACAGGGGCGGAGGGCTACACCTTC.

The rearrangement links TRBV7-3 to TRBJ2-3, with 10 bases identical to TRBD2. After removal of 5 bases from V and 5 bases from J, the junction contained 7 bases not matched to a gene. The germline gives CDR1 SGHTA, CDR2 FQGTGA. This CDR3 has 15 amino acids. The CDR3 here is CASSDSSGRGDTQYF. The CDR3 nucleotides are TGTGCCAGCAGCGACTCTAGCGGGAGAGGAGATACGCAGTATTTT.

This chain connects TRBV19 to TRBJ1-6; 7 bases line up with TRBD1. The CDR3 runs 13 residues. V was clipped by 7 bases and J by 8 bases; unmatched bases: 5. Looked up from germline, CDR1 is LNHDA and CDR2 is SQIVND (reference sequence). The CDR3 here is CASTTGVYSPLHF. The CDR3 nucleotides are TGTGCCAGTACTACAGGGGTATATTCACCCCTCCACTTT.

This clone has just a few counts. The chain links TRBV21-1 to TRBJ1-4; the D call TRBD1 from the table was never checked on the DNA. TRBV21-1 is listed as a pseudogene. The CDR3 runs to 15 residues. The chain's CDR3 is CASLTRGTGSEKLFF. The CDR3 DNA reads TGTGCCAGCTTAACACGCGGGACAGGGAGCGAAAAACTGTTTTTT.

The chain uses TRBV4-3 and TRBJ2-1; the D gene is possibly TRBD1 (6 bases). Per germline, CDR1 LGHNA and CDR2 YSLEER. The CDR3 spans 16 residues. Trimming removed 3 bases at V and 0 bases at J, with 12 bases between. The CDR3 sequence is CASSQITGSSYNEQFF. CDR3 bases: TGCGCCAGCAGCCAGATCACAGGGAGCTCCTACAATGAGCAGTTCTTC.

The J gene is TRBJ1-3, the V gene TRBV4-3; unclear D gene. The V gene lost 0 bases and the J gene lost 14 bases, with 14 bases spanning the gap. The CDR3 is made up of 13 amino acids. The V gene's germline CDR1 is LGHNA and CDR2 YSLEER. CDR3 protein: CASSQDGATPLYF. The CDR3 nucleotides read TGCGCCAGCAGCCAAGATGGAGCAACCCCCCTATATTTT.

This clone has only one observation. The CDR3: CASYNPPNTEAFF. As DNA, the CDR3 is TGTGCCAGTTATAATCCCCCCAACACTGAAGCTTTCTTT. The V and J genes are TRBV28 and TRBJ1-1; D gene uncertain. Germline V gene sequence: CDR1 MDHEN, CDR2 SYDVKM. Trimming stripped 9 bases from V and 2 bases from J, with 13 bases between. The CDR3 spans 13 residues.

This clone was counted only a few times. This chain links TRBV27 with TRBJ2-5; possible D gene TRBD2, 7 bases. The DNA matches TRBJ2-7 better at its end, which makes the J call doubtful. CDR1 and CDR2 from the germline V gene are MNHEY and SMNVEV (reference sequence). The CDR3 has 14 amino acids. The CDR3 sequence is CASSYREGSYEQYF. Written as DNA, the CDR3 is TGTGCCAGCAGTTACAGGGAGGGGTCCTACGAGCAGTACTTC.